Here is one T cell receptor beta chain with its context. Its target is unknown. CDR3 length: 14 residues. The V gene lost 5 bases and the J gene lost 1 base, with 11 bases spanning the gap. The germline gives CDR1 SGHTA, CDR2 FQGNSA. TCRdb re-derived calls from the RACE reads in MiXCR, one entry per CDR3 protein. In the table there are 150,000 to 200,000 distinct CDR3 sequences, approximately 20% of which are singletons. This entry belongs to a study of human T cells and chemical hapten exposure. Study-wide background: Sensitization was performed using 2% DPC on an approximately 2 cm by approximately 2 cm upper inner arm skin site. Each week of the roughly 23-week study, patients had diphenylcyclopropenone applied to the scalp. 0.01% DPC was applied to the upper back in patch tests, which were read at 6 days.

Indicated time point: patch test 1, 2 weeks after DPC sensitization. The treatment denotes: therapeutic diphenylcyclopropenone sensitization with weekly scalp DPC. Study-level findings and limits: TCRs at high frequency, those above 1 in 1000, did not change with DPC sensitization.

This sequence originates from a woman aged 50 to 60 with alopecia areata. Some clones in this sample may be carry-over from other donors' samples. V is TRBV7-2 and J is TRBJ1-1, with D unresolved. The sequenced sample was whole blood, obtained in connection with sensitization to the hapten diphenylcyclopropenone (DPC). The CDR3 coding sequence is TGTGCCAGCAGCCCCCAGAGGAGGAACACTGAAGCTTTCTTT. This sequence encodes CASSPQRRNTEAFF. Variable domain in full (rest from reference TRBV7-2 and TRBJ1-1): GAGVSQSPSNKVTEKGKDVELRCDPISGHTALYWYRQSLGQGLEFLIYFQGNSAPDKSGLPSDRFSAERTGGSVSTLTIQRTQQEDSAVYLCASSPQRRNTEAFFGQGTRLTVV.